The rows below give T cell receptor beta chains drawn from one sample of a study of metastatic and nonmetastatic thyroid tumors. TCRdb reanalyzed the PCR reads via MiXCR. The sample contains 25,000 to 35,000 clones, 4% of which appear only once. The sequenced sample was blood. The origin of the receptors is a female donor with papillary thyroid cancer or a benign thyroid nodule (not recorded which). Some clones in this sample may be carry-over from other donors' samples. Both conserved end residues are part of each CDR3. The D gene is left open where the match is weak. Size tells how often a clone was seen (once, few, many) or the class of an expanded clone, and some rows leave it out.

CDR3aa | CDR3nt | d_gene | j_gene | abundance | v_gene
CATSEGGRGNTEAFF | TGTGCCACCAGTGAGGGCGGACGGGGAAACACCGAAGCTTTCTTT | . | TRBJ1-1 | many | TRBV24-1
CASSIGTGFSYEQYF | TGTGCCAGTAGTATTGGGACAGGGTTCTCCTACGAGCAGTACTTC | TRBD1 | TRBJ2-7 | many | TRBV19
CASSFRQGATDTQYF | TGTGCCAGCAGCTTTAGACAGGGGGCAACAGATACGCAGTATTTT | TRBD1 | TRBJ2-3 | many | TRBV11-3
CASSLGQGGNEQFF | TGTGCCAGCAGTTTAGGGCAGGGAGGTAATGAGCAGTTCTTC | . | TRBJ2-1 | . | TRBV27
CASGEGGAYEHCF | TGTGCCAGTGGGGAGGGTGGGGCCTACGAGCATTGCTTC | TRBD2 | TRBJ2-7 | . | TRBV19
CASSTRTSWDEQFF | TGCGCCAGCAGCACCCGGACTAGCTGGGATGAGCAGTTCTTC | TRBD2 | TRBJ2-1 | few | TRBV5-1
CASQWWGGQPQHF | TGTGCGTCTCAGTGGTGGGGTGGTCAGCCCCAGCATTTT | . | TRBJ1-5 | few | TRBV6-1
CSGRIGTGTDTQYF | TGCAGCGGACGAATCGGGACAGGAACAGATACGCAGTATTTT | TRBD1 | TRBJ2-3 | . | TRBV20-1
CTSSETGGDSPLHF | TGTACCAGCAGCGAAACAGGGGGGGACTCACCCCTCCACTTT | TRBD1 | TRBJ1-6 | few | TRBV2
CASSLGLAPPEGEQFF | TGCGCCAGCAGCTTGGGACTAGCCCCCCCGGAGGGTGAGCAGTTCTTC | TRBD2 | TRBJ2-1 | . | TRBV5-1
CSARDRGGTYNEQFF | TGCAGTGCTAGAGATCGGGGCGGGACTTACAATGAGCAGTTCTTC | . | TRBJ2-1 | . | TRBV20-1
CASSLDAVYQETQYF | TGTGCCAGCAGCTTAGATGCGGTTTACCAAGAGACCCAGTACTTC | . | TRBJ2-5 | few | TRBV7-6
CASSVPGQINNEQYF | TGTGCCAGCAGTGTCCCGGGACAGATAAACAACGAGCAGTACTTC | TRBD1 | TRBJ2-7 | . | TRBV27
CRLGLAHGELFF | TGCAGACTGGGACTAGCACACGGGGAGCTGTTTTTT | TRBD2 | TRBJ2-2 | many | TRBV20-1
CARRDGSFYGYTF | TGTGCCAGAAGAGACGGATCGTTCTATGGCTACACCTTC | . | TRBJ1-2 | many | TRBV2
CASSLDPKDRGTEAFF | TGTGCCAGCAGCTTAGACCCGAAGGACAGGGGGACTGAAGCTTTCTTT | TRBD1 | TRBJ1-1 | many | TRBV11-3
CASIIGRYNEKLFF | TGTGCCAGCATTATTGGTAGGTATAACGAAAAACTGTTTTTT | . | TRBJ1-4 | few | TRBV7-9
CASNPMGATGELFF | TGCGCCAGCAACCCGATGGGCGCAACCGGGGAGCTGTTTTTT | . | TRBJ2-2 | few | TRBV5-1
CASSEAEAAGELFF | TGTGCCAGCAGTGAAGCGGAGGCGGCCGGGGAGCTGTTTTTT | . | TRBJ2-2 | . | TRBV2
CASSVSGNTDTQYF | TGCGCCAGCAGTGTGTCCGGGAACACAGATACGCAGTATTTT | . | TRBJ2-3 | . | TRBV10-2
CASRRTEAFF | TGTGCCAGCAGACGGACTGAAGCTTTCTTT | . | TRBJ1-1 | many | TRBV6-1
CATTGVQGWTEAFF | TGTGCCACGACCGGGGTCCAGGGATGGACTGAAGCTTTCTTT | . | TRBJ1-1 | many | TRBV10-3
CASSYTTGSGNTIYF | TGCGCCAGCAGCTATACGACAGGGTCTGGAAACACCATATATTTT | TRBD1 | TRBJ1-3 | many | TRBV5-1
CASSLGFYHQPKHF | TGTGCCAGCAGCTTAGGCTTTTATCATCAACCCAAGCATTTT | . | TRBJ1-5 | once | TRBV28
CASNLRGQVEVHEQYF | TGTGCCAGCAACCTCCGTGGGCAGGTTGAAGTCCACGAGCAGTACTTC | . | TRBJ2-7 | many | TRBV6-4
CASRARAGGTNEQFF | TGTGCCAGCAGGGCTAGGGCGGGAGGGACCAATGAGCAGTTCTTC | TRBD2 | TRBJ2-1 | medium-sized | TRBV2
CASSEEVGGEQYF | TGTGCCAGCAGTGAAGAAGTAGGGGGCGAGCAGTACTTC | . | TRBJ2-7 | . | TRBV6-1
CSARALSERTGAEQFF | TGCAGTGCTAGAGCCCTATCCGAACGAACCGGGGCTGAGCAGTTCTTC | . | TRBJ2-1 | few | TRBV20-1
CASSLGDSGNTIYF | TGTGCCAGCAGCTTGGGTGATTCTGGAAACACCATATATTTT | . | TRBJ1-3 | many | TRBV7-9
CASSLYFSGANVLTF | TGTGCCAGCAGCTTATACTTCTCTGGGGCCAACGTCCTGACTTTC | . | TRBJ2-6 | many | TRBV11-2
CASSTTGTGNTIYF | TGTGCCAGCAGCACGACAGGGACTGGAAACACCATATATTTT | TRBD1 | TRBJ1-3 | many | TRBV12-3/TRBV12-4
CASIAVTSDQPQHF | TGTGCCAGCATTGCAGTGACTTCGGATCAGCCACAGCATTTT | . | TRBJ1-5 | . | TRBV12-3/TRBV12-4
CATNSNPFPSGREIDTQYF | TGTGCCACCAATTCTAACCCATTTCCTAGCGGGAGAGAAATAGATACGCAGTATTTT | TRBD2 | TRBJ2-3 | many | TRBV27
CATRPGGTDSPLHF | TGTGCCACCCGCCCCGGGGGTACGGATTCACCCCTCCACTTT | . | TRBJ1-6 | few | TRBV15
CSVYRTGEQYF | TGCAGTGTTTACCGGACAGGCGAGCAGTACTTC | TRBD1 | TRBJ2-7 | many | TRBV20-1
CASSLDGDRARGQPQHF | TGTGCCAGCAGCTTAGATGGAGACAGGGCAAGGGGTCAGCCCCAGCATTTT | TRBD1 | TRBJ1-5 | few | TRBV7-2
CSAAHPQGGNTEAFF | TGCAGTGCCGCCCACCCACAGGGAGGGAACACTGAAGCTTTCTTT | . | TRBJ1-1 | many | TRBV20-1
CASTRGARGYTF | TGTGCCAGTACCAGGGGGGCGCGTGGCTACACCTTC | TRBD1 | TRBJ1-2 | few | TRBV12-3/TRBV12-4
CAWNMGQINTEVFF | TGTGCCTGGAACATGGGACAAATAAACACTGAAGTTTTCTTT | . | TRBJ1-1 | . | TRBV30
CASSEGGLYADTQYF | TGTGCCAGCAGCGAGGGGGGACTATATGCAGATACGCAGTATTTT | . | TRBJ2-3 | . | TRBV9
CASSSPGQWSYTQYF | TGTGCCAGCAGTTCTCCGGGACAGTGGTCCTATACGCAGTATTTT | TRBD1 | TRBJ2-3 | few | TRBV11-3
CASSRGQTYEQCF | TGTGCCAGCAGTAGGGGCCAAACCTACGAGCAGTGCTTC | . | TRBJ2-7 | . | TRBV6-2/TRBV6-3
CASSRDAPDTQYF | TGTGCCAGCAGCAGAGACGCCCCAGATACGCAGTATTTT | . | TRBJ2-3 | many | TRBV5-5
CASTLGREPYEQYF | TGTGCCAGCACTCTAGGACGGGAACCCTACGAGCAGTACTTC | . | TRBJ2-7 | few | TRBV11-3
CNARGFRWGDLGYTF | TGCAATGCTAGGGGTTTTCGATGGGGCGACTTAGGCTACACCTTC | . | TRBJ1-2 | few | TRBV20-1
CASSLTELLAKNIQYF | TGTGCCAGCAGTCTAACAGAGCTTCTAGCCAAAAACATTCAGTACTTC | . | TRBJ2-4 | . | TRBV27
CASSHLGQGHSEQYF | TGCGCCAGCAGCCATCTCGGACAGGGACACTCCGAGCAGTACTTC | TRBD1 | TRBJ2-7 | . | TRBV4-1